Each of the 14 T cell receptor beta chains below was sequenced from the same sample in a study of shared clonotypes between healthy human individuals. This table comes from immunoSEQ multiplex PCR, and its TCRdb copy is limited to in-frame clones, with some not included. The table has some 630,000 clones, more than 70% seen once. Sequencing was done on a sample of memory CD4+ T cells sorted from blood. Indicated subset: CD45RA-negative fraction. These receptors originate from a young woman in good health.

The genes are TRBV9 and TRBJ2-5; a weak D match, TRBD1 (5 bases). Germline CDR1 SGDLS, CDR2 YYNGEE. V was pared by 2 bases and J by 2 bases, with 16 bases between. This CDR3 is 16 amino acids long. The CDR3 here is CASSVQAGNLQETQYF. CDR3 sequence (DNA): TGTGCCAGCAGCGTTCAGGCAGGGAATTTACAAGAGACCCAGTACTTC.

The V call is TRBV29-1, the J call TRBJ1-1, with a weak D call TRBD1 (6 bases). Germline CDR1 reads SQVTM; CDR2 reads ANQGSEA. Trimming removed 6 bases from V and 1 base from J, with 12 bases in between. This CDR3 is built from 13 residues. The CDR3 region is CSVVGQKNTEAFF. The CDR3 DNA sequence: TGCAGCGTGGTAGGACAGAAGAACACTGAAGCTTTCTTT.

This chain joins TRBV2 and TRBJ1-5; no reliable D call. The CDR3 contains 15 residues. CDR1 is SNHLY, CDR2 FYNNEI, per germline. V lost 2 bases and J lost 0, with 8 bases in between. The CDR3 spells CASSEQQLSNQPQHF. The DNA of the CDR3 is TGTGCCAGCAGTGAACAACAGCTTAGCAATCAGCCCCAGCATTTT.

This clone is a singleton in its sample. V gene TRBV28 combines with J gene TRBJ2-7; perhaps TRBD2 as D (5 bases). Looked up from germline, CDR1 is MDHEN and CDR2 is SYDVKM. Trimming took 6 bases from V and 2 from J, leaving 14 bases between them. This CDR3 has 14 amino acids. This CDR3 reads CASSLGLLTYEQYF. The CDR3 DNA sequence: TGTGCCAGCAGCCTCGGACTGCTAACCTACGAGCAGTACTTC.

This clone was seen only a few times. The chain has TRBV6-5 and TRBJ1-1; D not certain. CDR3 length: 13 amino acids. From germline, CDR1 is MNHEY and CDR2 SVGAGI. V was cut by 9 bases and J by 5 bases, with 16 bases left in between. The CDR3: CASNNPPGTEAFF. The DNA of the CDR3 is TGTGCCAGTAACAACCCCCCAGGAACTGAAGCTTTCTTT.

This clone was recorded a few times. Other DNA sequences in the sample encode the same CDR3. The V gene is TRBV5-1, the J gene TRBJ1-1; the D is unclear. The CDR3 is made up of 11 amino acids. CDR1 SGHRS and CDR2 YFSETQ come from the germline V gene. Between the trimmed V and J ends, which lost 0 bases and 3 bases, there was a span of 0 bases. The CDR3 DNA reads as TGCGCCAGCAGCTTGGACACTGAAGCTTTCTTT. Translated: CASSLDTEAFF.

This clone occurred once. At one end the junction does not follow the germline gene, possibly because of a read error. This CDR3 reads CASSLVLAGSLEQYF. Written as DNA, the CDR3 is TGTGCCAGCAGCTTGGTACTAGCGGGCTCGTTGGAGCAGTACTTC. The chain combines TRBV5-3 with TRBJ2-7; TRBD2 matches 9 bases. TRBV5-3 is filed as an ORF, its function uncertain. The CDR3 spans 15 residues.

This clone was recorded only once. The rearrangement uses TRBV11-2 and TRBJ2-7, with 8 nucleotides matching TRBD2. Germline values: CDR1 SGHAT, CDR2 FQNNGV. V was pared by 1 base and J by 2 bases, with 10 bases of the junction left unmatched. This CDR3 has 17 residues. Written as DNA, the CDR3 is TGTGCCAGCAGCTTAGCTTTAACTAGCGGTACCACCTACGAGCAGTACTTC. Translating gives CASSLALTSGTTYEQYF. The complete variable domain, with remaining parts taken from reference TRBV11-2 and TRBJ2-7, reads EAGVAQSPRYKIIEKRQSVAFWCNPISGHATLYWYQQILGQGPKLLIQFQNNGVVDDSQLPKDRFSAERLKGVDSTLKIQPAKLEDSAVYLCASSLALTSGTTYEQYFGPGTRLTVT.

The V call is TRBV18, the J call TRBJ1-2, with 8 positions matching TRBD1. With 4 bases clipped from V and 4 bases from J, the junction kept 8 bases outside the gene matches. This CDR3 has 15 residues. Germline V gene sequence: CDR1 KGHSH, CDR2 LQKENI. DNA of the CDR3: TGTGCCAGCTCACAGGGACAGGCAGTAGGCTATGGCTACACCTTC. It is translated as CASSQGQAVGYGYTF.

The genes are TRBV9 and TRBJ2-1; possible D gene TRBD2, 6 bases. The CDR3 length is 15 residues. Germline CDR1 SGDLS, CDR2 YYNGEE. Deletions cut 4 bases from V and 9 bases from J, with 20 bases between. The CDR3: CASSLYPGTAIEQFF. The DNA of the CDR3 is TGTGCCAGCAGCCTCTACCCCGGGACTGCGATTGAGCAGTTCTTC. Together with reference TRBV9 and TRBJ2-1, the CDR3 gives the full variable domain: DSGVTQTPKHLITATGQRVTLRCSPRSGDLSVYWYQQSLDQGLQFLIQYYNGEERAKGNILERFSAQQFPDLHSELNLSSLELGDSALYFCASSLYPGTAIEQFFGPGTRLTVL.

The rearrangement joins TRBV7-9 to TRBJ2-7; the D gene is possibly TRBD1 (5 bases). This CDR3 region has 14 residues. CDR1 SEHNR and CDR2 FQNEAQ come from the germline V gene (reference sequence). V shed 1 base and J shed 3 bases, with 10 bases lying between them. The CDR3 reads CASSLGGSVYEQYF. CDR3 nucleotide sequence: TGTGCCAGCAGCTTAGGGGGCTCAGTCTACGAGCAGTACTTC. Variable domain in full (rest from reference TRBV7-9 and TRBJ2-7): DTGVSQNPRHKITKRGQNVTFRCDPISEHNRLYWYRQTLGQGPEFLTYFQNEAQLEKSRLLSDRFSAERPKGSFSTLEIQRTEQGDSAMYLCASSLGGSVYEQYFGPGTRLTVT.

The chain links TRBV27 to TRBJ2-7; weak D call: TRBD1 (6 bases). V was shortened by 5 bases and J by 2 bases, with 16 bases between the two germline ends. Germline assignment: CDR1 MNHEY and CDR2 SMNVEV (reference sequence). The CDR3 length is 15 residues. CDR3 sequence: CASSTDRDTTYEQYF. Here the CDR3 DNA reads TGTGCCAGCAGTACCGACCGGGACACGACCTACGAGCAGTACTTC.

This chain joins TRBV4-2 and TRBJ1-3; D remains ambiguous. CDR1 is LGHNA, CDR2 YNFKEQ, per germline. V lost 3 bases and J 4 bases, leaving 7 bases between the germline ends. The CDR3 sequence is 13 residues long. In nucleotides, the CDR3 is TGTGCCAGCAGCCAGGCCCGGGGAAACACCATATATTTT. Protein sequence: CASSQARGNTIYF.

This clone turned up a few times. The chain uses TRBV5-4 and TRBJ2-3; 10 nucleotides match TRBD1. This CDR3 is 17 amino acids long. The germline V gene encodes CDR1 SGHNT and CDR2 YYREEE (reference sequence). V lost 0 bases to trimming and J lost 2 bases; unmatched junction nucleotides: 6. The CDR3 reads CASSLGGQGIFTDTQYF. In DNA form, the CDR3 reads TGTGCCAGCAGCTTGGGGGGACAGGGGATATTCACAGATACGCAGTATTTT.